What follows are 22 T cell receptor beta chains derived from one specimen sequenced in a study of naive and memory T cell subsets. Amplification of ligated cDNA took four PCR rounds with SP2 and nested alpha and beta constant primers. TCRdb itself ran the 5' RACE reads through MiXCR, one entry per CDR3 protein. The sample lists tens of thousands of distinct CDR3 sequences, 7.2% seen once, with around 10% in the top ten. TCR cDNA received a 3' ligated oligonucleotide that carried a UMI. Receptors were obtained from a male donor in good health.

In its sample, this clonotype was seen many times. The V gene is TRBV9, the J gene TRBJ2-2, with D possibly TRBD2 on 5 matching bases. This CDR3 has 15 residues. Trimming pared 0 bases from V and 4 bases from J, leaving 10 bases between. The germline V gene encodes CDR1 SGDLS and CDR2 YYNGEE. Here the CDR3 reads CASSVAGSGTGELFF. The CDR3 bases are TGTGCCAGCAGCGTAGCGGGGTCGGGCACCGGGGAGCTGTTTTTT.

The chain employs TRBV4-1 and TRBJ2-1; TRBD2 matches at 9 bases. V was pared by 4 bases and J by 8 bases, with 12 bases of the junction left unmatched. The CDR3 loop spans 16 amino acids. Germline V gives CDR1 MGHRA, CDR2 YSYEKL. The CDR3 is CASSPGVSGRIYEQFF. The DNA for the CDR3 is TGCGCCAGCAGCCCCGGGGTTAGCGGGAGAATATATGAGCAGTTCTTC.

The chain carries TRBV6-5 and TRBJ2-3; D is possibly TRBD2 (5 bases). V lost 6 bases to trimming and J lost 1 base, with 20 bases between them. From germline, CDR1 is MNHEY and CDR2 SVGAGI. This CDR3 region has 17 residues. CDR3 protein: CASSLQGDPGGTDTQYF. CDR3 bases: TGTGCCAGCAGCCTTCAAGGAGACCCCGGGGGCACAGATACGCAGTATTTT.

The sample holds many counts of this clonotype. V and J are TRBV20-1 and TRBJ2-7, with TRBD2 matching over 10 bases. The V segment lost 3 bases and the J segment 3 bases; nucleotides outside the gene matches: 17. There are 18 residues in the CDR3. Germline values: CDR1 DFQATT, CDR2 SNEGSKA (reference sequence). CDR3 coding DNA: TGCAGTGCTAGTGGTACTGGTCTAGCGGGAGATGGGATCTACGAGCAGTACTTC. This encodes CSASGTGLAGDGIYEQYF.

The chain links TRBV12-3 or TRBV12-4 to TRBJ2-1; tentatively, D is TRBD1 or TRBD2 (5 bases each). The CDR3 sequence is 15 residues long. V was shortened by 3 bases and J by 2 bases, with 11 bases between the two germline ends. The CDR3 loop is CASSLGPATYNEQFF. CDR3 coding DNA: TGTGCCAGCAGTTTGGGACCCGCCACCTACAATGAGCAGTTCTTC.

This clonotype occurred many times. The chain couples TRBV7-9 to TRBJ2-5; TRBD1 or TRBD2 may be the D gene (5 bases each). CDR3 length: 13 amino acids. V was cut by 5 bases and J by 7 bases, with 14 bases left in between. The germline V gene has CDR1 SEHNR and CDR2 FQNEAQ (reference sequence). The CDR3 DNA reads as TGTGCCAGCAGCGACCGAGGGGTAGGGACCCAGTACTTC. This codes for CASSDRGVGTQYF.

In this sample, this clonotype turned up many times. The chain has TRBV12-3 or TRBV12-4 and TRBJ1-5; D uncertain. This CDR3 region has 14 residues. V lost 3 bases to trimming and J lost 2 bases, with 8 bases between them. CDR3 in DNA: TGTGCCAGCAGTTTTGCCAGAGGCAATCAGCCCCAGCATTTT. Its protein product is CASSFARGNQPQHF.

This clonotype was seen ten or more times. The genes are TRBV9 and TRBJ2-2, with a possible D match to TRBD2 (7 bases). Trimming left V 3 bases short and J 6 bases short, with 15 bases between. The CDR3 totals 15 residues. Germline CDR1 and CDR2: SGDLS and YYNGEE. The CDR3 nucleotides read TGTGCCAGCAGCGAACCAACAGGGAGGGCCGGGGAGCTGTTTTTT. Translating it yields CASSEPTGRAGELFF. Complete variable domain (other parts from reference TRBV9 and TRBJ2-2): DSGVTQTPKHLITATGQRVTLRCSPRSGDLSVYWYQQSLDQGLQFLIQYYNGEERAKGNILERFSAQQFPDLHSELNLSSLELGDSALYFCASSEPTGRAGELFFGEGSRLTVL.

A few counts support this clonotype. This chain joins TRBV6-1 and TRBJ1-5, with a weak D call TRBD1 (5 bases). The CDR3 contains 14 residues. In germline, CDR1 is MNHNS, CDR2 SASEGT. V was shortened by 2 bases and J by 6 bases, with 11 bases between the two germline ends. CDR3 DNA: TGTGCCAGCAGTGAATATTGGGGGACTCAGCCCCAGCATTTT. Its protein is CASSEYWGTQPQHF.

This chain uses TRBV6-1 with TRBJ2-4, with a tentative D call TRBD1 (5 bases). This CDR3 region has 16 residues. Germline CDR1 is MNHNS and CDR2 is SASEGT. The ends were cut back, 7 bases at V and 0 bases at J, with 16 bases in the middle. Here the CDR3 DNA reads TGTGCCAGCAACCAGGGAAATTTCCTAGCCAAAAACATTCAGTACTTC. Encoded protein: CASNQGNFLAKNIQYF.

This clonotype was detected ten times or more. In nucleotides, the CDR3 is TGTGCCAGCAGCCCTGGACGGAACCAAGAGACCCAGTACTTC. This gives the protein CASSPGRNQETQYF. The genes are TRBV7-2 and TRBJ2-5; no clear D gene. V gave up 5 bases and J gave up 0 bases, with 10 bases separating them. This CDR3 region has 14 residues. Germline CDR1 reads SGHTA; CDR2 reads FQGNSA.

This clonotype was seen a few times. A read error may produce the germline difference seen at one junction end. The chain links TRBV11-2 to TRBJ1-2; D is uncertain. CDR3 length equals 14 residues. The V gene's germline CDR1 is SGHAT and CDR2 FQNNGV. CDR3 sequence: CASSSTVGGTPEGF. The CDR3 bases are TGTGCCAGCAGCTCCACGGTGGGCGGCACCCCAGAGGGCTTC.

This clonotype was detected a few times. V gene TRBV4-1 combines with J gene TRBJ2-3; D is uncertain. Trimming took 0 bases from V and 1 from J, leaving 11 bases between them. The CDR3 runs to 16 residues. The germline gives CDR1 MGHRA, CDR2 YSYEKL. CDR3 sequence reads: CASSQDLGLGTDTQYF. CDR3 nucleotides: TGCGCCAGCAGCCAAGATCTAGGATTGGGCACAGATACGCAGTATTTT.

This clonotype turned up a few times. The DNA of the CDR3 is TGTGCCAGCTCAGACAGGGGTCGTATCTACGAGCAGTACTTC. It specifies CASSDRGRIYEQYF. This sequence joins TRBV18 and TRBJ2-7, with TRBD1 matching over 8 bases. CDR1 is KGHSH, CDR2 LQKENI, per germline. V was pared by 5 bases and J by 3 bases, with 6 bases of the junction left unmatched. This CDR3 has 14 amino acids.

This chain uses TRBV6-1 with TRBJ2-3; no definite D call. The V gene lost 1 base and the J gene lost 5 bases, with 4 bases spanning the gap. CDR3 length equals 12 residues. The germline V gene has CDR1 MNHNS and CDR2 SASEGT. The CDR3 loop reads CASSEGKDTQYF. The CDR3, as DNA: TGTGCCAGCAGTGAAGGGAAAGATACGCAGTATTTT.

This clonotype was recorded many times. V gene TRBV10-2 combines with J gene TRBJ1-1; possible D gene TRBD1, 5 bases. Per the germline V gene, CDR1 is WSHSY and CDR2 is SAAADI. With 6 bases removed from V and 2 bases from J, the gap between germline ends came to 10 bases. The CDR3 runs to 13 residues. CDR3 in amino acids: CASRGDANTEAFF. The CDR3 nucleotides read TGCGCCAGCAGGGGGGACGCCAACACTGAAGCTTTCTTT.

Only a few counts were recorded for this clonotype. V is TRBV19 and J is TRBJ2-2; 14 bases map to TRBD2. J lost 5 bases, V lost 5 bases, and 7 bases had no gene match. The CDR3 has 17 amino acids. The germline CDR1 and CDR2 sequences are LNHDA and SQIVND (reference sequence). The CDR3 nucleotides are TGTGCCAGTAGTCCCGGACTAGCGGGGGGCCCTACCGGGGAGCTGTTTTTT. It codes for CASSPGLAGGPTGELFF.

This clonotype was recorded many times. The chain carries TRBV3-1 and TRBJ2-5; 7 nucleotides line up with TRBD1. The CDR3 runs to 15 residues. Per the germline V gene, CDR1 is LGHDT and CDR2 is YNNKEL (reference sequence). The V segment lost 4 bases and the J segment 4 bases; nucleotides outside the gene matches: 9. Here the CDR3 DNA reads TGTGCCAGCAGCCGGACCGCACAGGGGCGAGAGACCCAGTACTTC. Its translation: CASSRTAQGRETQYF.

This clonotype was counted at least ten times. The V call is TRBV13, the J call TRBJ1-2; 9 nucleotides align to TRBD1. The junction had 6 bases not matched to a gene; V was cut back by 5 bases and J by 8 bases. CDR1 is PRHDT and CDR2 is FYEKMQ in the germline V gene (reference sequence). This CDR3 is built from 13 residues. The CDR3 region has the DNA TGTGCCAGCAGCCAACAGGGGGCGCAGGGCTACACCTTC. Translated, it gives CASSQQGAQGYTF.

The chain has TRBV11-3 and TRBJ2-2; 7 bases line up with TRBD1. The CDR3 spans 16 residues. The germline V gene has CDR1 SGHNT and CDR2 YENEEA. Trimming removed 3 bases from V and 5 bases from J; junction bases left unmatched: 9. This chain's CDR3 is CASSFDEGAGTGELFF. The CDR3 bases are TGTGCCAGCAGCTTCGATGAGGGGGCGGGTACCGGGGAGCTGTTTTTT.

The chain joins TRBV12-3 or TRBV12-4 to TRBJ1-3; D unresolved. This CDR3 is 15 amino acids long. Between the trimmed V and J ends, which lost 10 bases and 4 bases, there was a span of 20 bases. The DNA for the CDR3 is TGTGCCACAACGAGAGGTGACAAGATCGGAAACACCATATATTTT. This encodes CATTRGDKIGNTIYF.

This clonotype turned up a few times. The gene calls are TRBV19 and TRBJ1-6, with 7 bases identical to TRBD1. Unmatched junction bases numbered 2, after V lost 0 bases and J lost 6 bases. This CDR3 is 15 amino acids long. Germline-derived CDR1 and CDR2 are LNHDA and SQIVND (reference sequence). CDR3 nucleotides: TGTGCCAGTAGTATAGAGGGGGACAGTAATTCACCCCTCCACTTT. Amino acids: CASSIEGDSNSPLHF.